These 27 T cell receptor beta chains were all obtained from the same sample, sequenced in a study of beta chain features in type 1 diabetes. Their cognate antigens are unknown. Study-level results: In all four CD4+ subsets, TCRB CDR3 length was significantly, moderately reduced in type 1 diabetes.

cDNA synthesis used the whole RNA isolate, giving expressed TCRB sequences. Here immunoSEQ multiplex PCR was the method, and the copy in TCRdb shows in-frame clones only, minus some. The sample lists around 310,000 clones, 13% seen once, with nearly 0.015% in the top ten. The material sequenced was naive CD4+ T cells from blood. These receptors were taken from a young woman with type 1 diabetes.

There are a few counts of this clone. The rearrangement joins TRBV5-1 to TRBJ2-2; 7 nucleotides match TRBD2. This CDR3 has 14 amino acids. V lost 9 bases, J lost 5 bases, and 10 bases stayed unmatched. Germline V gene sequence: CDR1 SGHRS, CDR2 YFSETQ. CDR3 amino acids: CATTQGGVTGELFF. CDR3 nucleotides: TGCGCCACCACCCAGGGAGGGGTGACCGGGGAGCTGTTTTTT.

The V gene is TRBV28, the J gene TRBJ2-5; 7 bases agree with TRBD1. V lost 6 bases and J lost 7; bases outside the gene matches: 11. The CDR3 is 14 amino acids. Per the germline V gene, CDR1 is MDHEN and CDR2 is SYDVKM. CDR3 protein: CASSSPGQKVTQYF. CDR3 in DNA: TGTGCCAGCAGCTCCCCGGGACAGAAGGTGACCCAGTACTTC.

V usage is TRBV7-9 and J usage is TRBJ2-1; D remains unclear. In germline, CDR1 is SEHNR, CDR2 FQNEAQ (reference sequence). The length of the CDR3 is 15 residues. The V end was cut by 1 base, the J end by 5 bases, with 12 bases between. In DNA form, the CDR3 reads TGTGCCAGCAGCTTAGTGGCTAGTGGTAACAATGAGCAGTTCTTC. Amino acids: CASSLVASGNNEQFF.

The chain uses TRBV7-8 and TRBJ2-7; 9 bases match TRBD1. The germline V gene encodes CDR1 SGHVS and CDR2 FQNEAQ. Trimming took 6 bases from V and 0 from J; bases not matched to a gene: 6. The CDR3 sequence is 15 residues long. The CDR3 reads CASRSRTGVSYEQYF. The CDR3 nucleotides are TGTGCCAGCAGATCTCGGACAGGGGTCTCCTACGAGCAGTACTTC. Complete variable domain (other parts from reference TRBV7-8 and TRBJ2-7): GAGVSQSPRYKVAKRGQDVALRCDPISGHVSLFWYQQALGQGPEFLTYFQNEAQLDKSGLPSDRFFAERPEGSVSTLKIQRTQQEDSAVYLCASRSRTGVSYEQYFGPGTRLTVT.

CDR3 region: CASSAYRDPATRDYTF. The CDR3, as DNA: TGTGCCAGCAGCGCCTACCGGGACCCCGCGACTAGGGACTACACCTTC. The V and J genes are TRBV7-2 and TRBJ1-2; perhaps TRBD1 as D (5 bases). The CDR3 contains 16 residues. The V and J ends lost 5 bases and 10 bases respectively, with 26 bases between them. The germline gives CDR1 SGHTA, CDR2 FQGNSA.

The gene calls are TRBV10-1 and TRBJ2-3; 7 nucleotides line up with TRBD2. With 0 bases clipped from V and 10 bases from J, the junction kept 4 bases outside the gene matches. This CDR3 region has 13 residues. Germline CDR1 reads WNHNN; CDR2 reads SYGVQD (reference sequence). CDR3 sequence: CASSESGGRAQYF. Here the CDR3 DNA reads TGCGCCAGCAGTGAGTCGGGCGGGAGAGCGCAGTATTTT.

This clone was found a few times. The chain is built from TRBV6-5 and TRBJ1-2; the D gene is possibly TRBD1 (6 bases). This CDR3 contains 15 residues. Germline values: CDR1 MNHEY, CDR2 SVGAGI. Trimming removed 4 bases at V and 0 bases at J, with 12 bases between. The CDR3 nucleotides read TGTGCCAGCAGTTCCCCTAGGACAGCTAACTATGGCTACACCTTC. Amino acids: CASSSPRTANYGYTF.

The V call is TRBV10-1, the J call TRBJ2-3; 12 bases fit TRBD2. The germline gives CDR1 WNHNN, CDR2 SYGVQD (reference sequence). The CDR3 totals 15 residues. V trimming: 6 bases; J trimming: 3 bases; junction bases outside the gene matches: 4. The CDR3 here is CASRAGTSGTDTQYF. The CDR3 nucleotides are TGCGCCAGCAGAGCCGGGACTAGCGGGACAGATACGCAGTATTTT.

This chain joins TRBV5-4 and TRBJ2-5; TRBD2 matches at 10 bases. After removal of 4 bases from V and 5 bases from J, the junction contained 11 bases not matched to a gene. CDR3 length: 16 amino acids. Germline CDR1 SGHNT, CDR2 YYREEE (reference sequence). Written as DNA, the CDR3 is TGTGCCAGCAGCCTCCCCCTAGCGGGAGTAAGGGAGACCCAGTACTTC. It yields the protein CASSLPLAGVRETQYF.

This clone was counted a few times. The chain uses TRBV5-1 and TRBJ2-7; D not resolved. Germline assignment: CDR1 SGHRS and CDR2 YFSETQ. V shed 2 bases and J shed 1 base, with 10 bases lying between them. This CDR3 contains 14 residues. CDR3 sequence reads: CASSFGRMSYEQYV. For the CDR3, the DNA is TGCGCCAGCAGCTTTGGCAGGATGTCCTACGAGCAGTACGTC.

This clone occurred a few times. This chain joins TRBV5-1 and TRBJ1-2; 7 nucleotides line up with TRBD1. The CDR3 runs 12 residues. Unmatched junction bases numbered 1, after V lost 4 bases and J lost 4 bases. CDR1 and CDR2 from the germline V gene are SGHRS and YFSETQ. The CDR3 coding sequence is TGCGCCAGCAGCGAGGGGGCCTATGGCTACACCTTC. The encoded protein is CASSEGAYGYTF.

The chain is built from TRBV10-3 and TRBJ2-3; 7 nucleotides line up with TRBD1. The CDR3 covers 16 residues. The trim removed 5 bases at V and 4 bases at J, leaving 12 bases unmatched. The germline CDR1 and CDR2 sequences are ENHRY and SYGVKD. CDR3 region: CAISQVGQEAADTQYF. The CDR3 region has the DNA TGTGCCATCAGTCAGGTCGGACAGGAAGCCGCAGATACGCAGTATTTT.

The chain has TRBV19 and TRBJ2-1; D not resolved. Germline CDR1 and CDR2: LNHDA and SQIVND (reference sequence). CDR3 length: 15 residues. V shed 4 bases and J shed 0 bases, with 10 bases lying between them. DNA for the CDR3: TGTGCCAGTAGTAGTCAGGCCTTCTCCTACAATGAGCAGTTCTTC. This translates into CASSSQAFSYNEQFF.

This clone has a handful of counts. CDR3 nucleotides: TGCAGCGTTGATTTGAGCCCCACGGGAGTGCGCACTGAAGCTTTCTTT. This gives the protein CSVDLSPTGVRTEAFF. The chain recombines TRBV29-1 with TRBJ1-1; D call uncertain. The CDR3 length is 16 residues. Trimming stripped 3 bases from V and 4 bases from J, with 21 bases between. Germline CDR1 is SQVTM and CDR2 is ANQGSEA.

This clone turned up a few times. The chain combines TRBV19 with TRBJ2-7, with D maybe TRBD1 (5 bases). This CDR3 is built from 13 residues. V was trimmed by 8 bases and J by 0 bases, leaving 11 bases between them. Per germline, CDR1 LNHDA and CDR2 SQIVND (reference sequence). In DNA, the CDR3 is TGTGCCAGTCAGGGATATCCCTCCTACGAGCAGTACTTC. Amino acid sequence: CASQGYPSYEQYF. The whole variable domain, remainder taken from reference TRBV19 and TRBJ2-7, is DGGITQSPKYLFRKEGQNVTLSCEQNLNHDAMYWYRQDPGQGLRLIYYSQIVNDFQKGDIAEGYSVSREKKESFPLTVTSAQKNPTAFYLCASQGYPSYEQYFGPGTRLTVT.

There are a few counts of this clone. Within the sample, other DNA sequences also encode this same CDR3. The V and J genes are TRBV7-2 and TRBJ2-3, with no clear D. Germline V CDR1 and CDR2: SGHTA, FQGNSA. The length of the CDR3 is 13 residues. V was pared by 6 bases and J by 0 bases, with 7 bases between. Written as DNA, the CDR3 is TGTGCCAGCAGTCCTTCTAGCACAGATACGCAGTATTTT. Translated: CASSPSSTDTQYF.

The V and J genes are TRBV27 and TRBJ2-1; 15 bases agree with TRBD2. The germline gives CDR1 MNHEY, CDR2 SMNVEV (reference sequence). The CDR3 runs 19 residues. J was trimmed by 8 bases and V by 4 bases; bases with no gene match: 15. The CDR3 nucleotides are TGTGCCAGCAGTTCACCCCAGTGGGGGACTAGCGGGAGGCATGATGAGCAGTTCTTC. It specifies CASSSPQWGTSGRHDEQFF.

The chain recombines TRBV11-2 with TRBJ2-6, with TRBD1 as a possible D gene (6 bases). There are 17 residues in the CDR3. Germline V lookup: CDR1 SGHAT, CDR2 FQNNGV. V lost 4 bases, J lost 0 bases, and 13 bases lay in between. The CDR3 DNA reads TGTGCCAGCAGCTCGAGGACAGAAAGCTCTGGGGCCAACGTCCTGACTTTC. Translating it yields CASSSRTESSGANVLTF.

The V gene is TRBV28, the J gene TRBJ2-5, with 13 bases matching TRBD2. The CDR3 contains 16 residues. V shed 4 bases and J 3 bases; nucleotides not matched to a gene: 5. Germline values: CDR1 MDHEN, CDR2 SYDVKM. The CDR3 sequence: CASSSPGLAGKETQYF. CDR3 DNA sequence: TGTGCCAGCAGTTCACCGGGACTAGCGGGAAAAGAGACCCAGTACTTC.

The rearrangement joins TRBV11-1 to TRBJ2-1, with a weak D call TRBD1 (5 bases). V lost 5 bases to trimming and J lost 7 bases, with 15 bases between them. Germline-derived CDR1 and CDR2 are SGHAT and FQDESV (reference sequence). This CDR3 spans 14 amino acids. In DNA form, the CDR3 reads TGTGCCAGCAGCCCAGGTGGGGCGGCAAATGAGCAGTTCTTC. Its protein is CASSPGGAANEQFF.

This clone has a handful of counts. This chain joins TRBV7-8 and TRBJ2-3, with 12 bases identical to TRBD2. The CDR3 consists of 15 residues. V trimming: 5 bases; J trimming: 7 bases; junction bases outside the gene matches: 7. CDR1 and CDR2 from the germline V gene are SGHVS and FQNEAQ. The CDR3 region has the DNA TGTGCCAGCAGCACGACTAGCGGGAGTACCAATACGCAGTATTTT. This gives the protein CASSTTSGSTNTQYF.

This clone was detected only a few times. This chain joins TRBV5-1 and TRBJ2-5; D gene uncertain. The ends were cut back, 0 bases at V and 5 bases at J, with 23 bases in the middle. CDR1 and CDR2 from the germline V gene are SGHRS and YFSETQ. CDR3 length equals 18 residues. CDR3 coding DNA: TGCGCCAGCAGCTTGGCACCGGCCGGCCGCAATTACGGGGAGACCCAGTACTTC. Protein: CASSLAPAGRNYGETQYF.

This clone occurred a few times. The chain has TRBV7-9 and TRBJ2-1; tentatively, D is TRBD2 (7 bases). The germline V gene encodes CDR1 SEHNR and CDR2 FQNEAQ (reference sequence). The germline V and J ends were trimmed by 5 bases and 0 bases, with 17 bases remaining between them. The CDR3 loop spans 17 amino acids. CDR3 sequence: CASSPRGGGSSYNEQFF. The CDR3 bases are TGTGCCAGCAGCCCAAGAGGGGGGGGAAGCTCCTACAATGAGCAGTTCTTC.

This clone was recorded a few times. The V and J genes are TRBV7-2 and TRBJ2-7; 8 bases are a match to TRBD2. V lost 5 bases, J lost 0 bases, and 9 bases stayed unmatched. The CDR3 length is 16 residues. Germline V gene sequence: CDR1 SGHTA, CDR2 FQGNSA. This CDR3 reads CASSLGGSGSSYEQYF. CDR3 coding DNA: TGTGCCAGCAGCCTCGGGGGGAGCGGGAGCTCCTACGAGCAGTACTTC.

This clone was detected only a few times. The V and J genes are TRBV5-1 and TRBJ2-1, with 10 nucleotides matching TRBD2. CDR3 size: 15 residues. Germline CDR1 SGHRS, CDR2 YFSETQ. J was trimmed by 3 bases and V by 6 bases; bases with no gene match: 6. The CDR3 is CASISTSGIYNEQFF. Written as DNA, the CDR3 is TGCGCCAGCATCAGTACTAGCGGGATCTACAATGAGCAGTTCTTC.

This clone was detected a few times. The chain has TRBV4-3 and TRBJ2-1, with D possibly TRBD1 on 5 matching bases. CDR3 length: 14 amino acids. Germline assignment: CDR1 LGHNA and CDR2 YSLEER. V was cut by 3 bases and J by 4 bases, with 10 bases left in between. The CDR3 DNA reads as TGCGCCAGCAGCCAGCTCAGGGAATACAATGAGCAGTTCTTC. Protein product: CASSQLREYNEQFF.

This clone was picked up a small number of times. V gene TRBV6-5 combines with J gene TRBJ1-1, with 8 bases matching TRBD1. The CDR3 sequence is 14 residues long. Germline-derived CDR1 and CDR2 are MNHEY and SVGAGI. With 4 bases clipped from V and 6 bases from J, the junction kept 7 bases outside the gene matches. Written as DNA, the CDR3 is TGTGCCAGCAGTTTGGACAGGGCAGGCGCTGAAGCTTTCTTT. Its translation: CASSLDRAGAEAFF.